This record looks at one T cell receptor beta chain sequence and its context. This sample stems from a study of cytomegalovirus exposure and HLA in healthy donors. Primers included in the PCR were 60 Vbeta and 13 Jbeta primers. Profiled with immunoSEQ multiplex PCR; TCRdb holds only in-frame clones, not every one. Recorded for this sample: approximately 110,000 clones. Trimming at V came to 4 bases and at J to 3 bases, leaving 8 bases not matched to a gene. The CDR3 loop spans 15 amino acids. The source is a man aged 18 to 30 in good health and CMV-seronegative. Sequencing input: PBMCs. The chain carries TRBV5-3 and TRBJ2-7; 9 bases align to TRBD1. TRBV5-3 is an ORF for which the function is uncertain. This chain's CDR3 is CARSKPGTGYYEQYF. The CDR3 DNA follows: TGTGCCAGAAGCAAACCCGGGACAGGGTACTACGAGCAGTACTTC.